This T cell receptor (beta chain) was identified during a study of PD-L1 blockade in urothelial cancer. Time point noted: pretreatment peripheral blood. Each PCR received spiked synthetic TCR analog templates. The table came from immunoSEQ multiplex PCR; TCRdb's copy has only in-frame clones and leaves some out. The sample includes under 70,000 clones, around four fifths of them seen just once. The clonotype was recovered from a man between 65 and 85 years old with urothelial cancer. The sample here was PBMCs, taken around atezolizumab (anti-PD-L1) treatment.

CDR3 in amino acids: CASSQDGHRGRSEKLFF. CDR3 DNA: TGCGCCAGCAGCCAAGATGGCCACAGGGGGCGAAGCGAAAAACTGTTTTTT. The chain recombines TRBV4-1 with TRBJ1-4; 9 bases match TRBD1. Unmatched junction bases numbered 10, after V lost 0 bases and J lost 8 bases. Per germline, CDR1 MGHRA and CDR2 YSYEKL. The CDR3 spans 17 residues.